The rows below give T cell receptor beta chains drawn from one sample of a study of patients and donors after allogeneic stem cell transplantation. TCRdb re-called the RT-PCR reads through MiXCR, storing one row per CDR3 protein. The sample holds around 200,000 distinct CDR3 sequences, about 38% seen once. Sequencing used blood, either unsorted or a sorted T cell fraction (not recorded which). All receptors come from a human donor who was either an allogeneic HSCT recipient or a stem cell or donor lymphocyte infusion donor (not recorded which). It is not recorded whose cells these are; they may come from a transplant donor. Both conserved end residues are part of each CDR3. A D gene is named only where the DNA matches it firmly. A clone size is listed for some rows: how often the clone was seen (once, few, many), or a class if it is expanded.

J: TRBJ2-6
D: -
size: few
V: TRBV19
DNA: TGTGCCAGTCATGTGAGAGGGTCTGGGGCCAACGTCCTGACTTTC
CDR3: CASHVRGSGANVLTF

J: TRBJ1-2
D: -
size: few
V: TRBV15
DNA: TGTGCCACCAGCAGAGATTATCGGGGCTACACCTTC
CDR3: CATSRDYRGYTF

J: TRBJ2-3
D: TRBD2
size: -
V: TRBV20-1
DNA: TGCAGTGCTAGCGGGGGGTTCACAGATACGCAGTATTTT
CDR3: CSASGGFTDTQYF

J: TRBJ2-7
D: -
size: -
V: TRBV4-1
DNA: TGCGCCAGCAGCCAAGATCTTTTCTGGGCCCAGCAGTACTTC
CDR3: CASSQDLFWAQQYF

J: TRBJ1-5
D: -
size: -
V: TRBV4-1
DNA: TGCGCCAGCAGCGCCCGGGGGCCTTATAGCAATCAGCCCCAGCATTTT
CDR3: CASSARGPYSNQPQHF

J: TRBJ2-3
D: TRBD2
size: -
V: TRBV10-2
DNA: TGCGCCAGCAGTGCTGGCGGGGGGGTCACAGATACGCAGTATTTT
CDR3: CASSAGGGVTDTQYF

J: TRBJ1-4
D: -
size: few
V: TRBV20-1
DNA: TGCAGTGCTAGGTCCATCGGGGGAGCTAATGAAAAACTGTTTTTT
CDR3: CSARSIGGANEKLFF

J: TRBJ1-4
D: -
size: few
V: TRBV12-3/TRBV12-4
DNA: TGTGCCAGCAGTTGGGCGGGAAATAAACTGTTTTTT
CDR3: CASSWAGNKLFF

J: TRBJ1-1
D: -
size: -
V: TRBV5-5
DNA: TGTGCCAGCAGCTTGTTGGATTATGGCACTGAAGCTTTCTTT
CDR3: CASSLLDYGTEAFF

J: TRBJ1-5
D: TRBD1
size: few
V: TRBV7-8
DNA: TGTGCCAGCAGCCTCGGAACGGACAGGAATCAGCCCCAGCATTTT
CDR3: CASSLGTDRNQPQHF

J: TRBJ2-2
D: -
size: few
V: TRBV5-1
DNA: TGCGCCAGCAGCCGCGGTACGAACACCGGGGAGCTGTTTTTT
CDR3: CASSRGTNTGELFF

J: TRBJ2-3
D: TRBD2
size: once
V: TRBV6-2/TRBV6-3
DNA: TGTGCCAGCAGTACCCTCCGGGGGGGCGGAGGTACGCAGTATTTT
CDR3: CASSTLRGGGGTQYF

J: TRBJ1-5
D: TRBD1
size: few
V: TRBV7-8
DNA: TGTGCCAGCAGCTCGGACAGGTTCCAGCCCCAGCATTTT
CDR3: CASSSDRFQPQHF

J: TRBJ1-5
D: -
size: -
V: TRBV7-9
DNA: TGTGCCAGCAGCCCTCTCTTGAGTAGCAATCAGCCCCAGCATTTT
CDR3: CASSPLLSSNQPQHF

J: TRBJ1-3
D: -
size: -
V: TRBV10-3
DNA: TGTGCCATCAGTGAAGGGATCAGGTTCTCTGGAAACACCATATATTTT
CDR3: CAISEGIRFSGNTIYF

J: TRBJ2-5
D: TRBD1
size: few
V: TRBV29-1
DNA: TGCAGCGCCGGACAGGCCCAAGAGACCCAGTACTTC
CDR3: CSAGQAQETQYF

J: TRBJ1-1
D: -
size: few
V: TRBV28
DNA: TGTGCCAGCAGCCGCTCCTTTAAGGGCACTGAAGCTTTCTTT
CDR3: CASSRSFKGTEAFF

J: TRBJ1-6
D: -
size: -
V: TRBV6-2/TRBV6-3
DNA: TGTGCCAGCAGTGAGAAGCAGGGCCGTAATTCACCCCTCCACTTT
CDR3: CASSEKQGRNSPLHF

J: TRBJ1-6
D: -
size: few
V: TRBV21-1
DNA: TGTGCCAGCAGCAAATACAGTGGTTCACCCCTCCACTTT
CDR3: CASSKYSGSPLHF

J: TRBJ2-4
D: TRBD1
size: many
V: TRBV7-2
DNA: TGTGCCAGCAACCGGGGACAGGGGGCAAACATTCAGTACTTC
CDR3: CASNRGQGANIQYF

J: TRBJ1-5
D: -
size: few
V: TRBV28
DNA: TGTGCCAGCCAAGCCCATCGGTCTGCTCAAGAGGGGCCCCAGCATTTT
CDR3: CASQAHRSAQEGPQHF

J: TRBJ1-5
D: -
size: -
V: TRBV10-3
DNA: TGTGCCATCAGTGAGTCCGGGGATCAGCCCCAGCATTTT
CDR3: CAISESGDQPQHF

J: TRBJ1-5
D: -
size: few
V: TRBV12-3/TRBV12-4
DNA: TGTGCCAGCAGTTTCCCTAACAGCCCCAATCAGCCCCAGCATTTT
CDR3: CASSFPNSPNQPQHF

J: TRBJ2-3
D: TRBD1
size: few
V: TRBV9
DNA: TGTGCCAGCAGCGTGGGGACAGTCGAAGATACGCAGTATTTT
CDR3: CASSVGTVEDTQYF

J: TRBJ2-7
D: -
size: -
V: TRBV27
DNA: TGTGCCAACCTCGGTGCAAAATACGAGCAGTACTTC
CDR3: CANLGAKYEQYF

J: TRBJ1-5
D: -
size: -
V: TRBV12-3/TRBV12-4
DNA: TGTGCCAGCAGTTACAGTACAAATCAGCCCCAGCATTTT
CDR3: CASSYSTNQPQHF

J: TRBJ1-2
D: TRBD1
size: -
V: TRBV20-1
DNA: TGCAGTGCAAAGCAGGGGGCTGGCTATGGCTACACCTTC
CDR3: CSAKQGAGYGYTF

J: TRBJ1-5
D: TRBD1
size: -
V: TRBV20-1
DNA: TGCAGTGCCCCCGGACAGGGTTATCAGCCCCAGCATTTT
CDR3: CSAPGQGYQPQHF

J: TRBJ1-1
D: -
size: many
V: TRBV3-1
DNA: TGTGCCAGCAGCCATGGCAGCCACACTGAAGCTTTCTTT
CDR3: CASSHGSHTEAFF

J: TRBJ1-2
D: -
size: -
V: TRBV27
DNA: TGTGCCAGCAGTTCCATCGGGAACTATGGCTACACCTTC
CDR3: CASSSIGNYGYTF

J: TRBJ2-7
D: TRBD1
size: few
V: TRBV28
DNA: TGTGCCAGCAATAACCAGGGGGCTTCCTACGAGCAGTACTTC
CDR3: CASNNQGASYEQYF

J: TRBJ2-7
D: TRBD1
size: -
V: TRBV25-1
DNA: TGTGCCAGCAGCGAGACCGGACAGGCTAACTACGAGCAGTACTTC
CDR3: CASSETGQANYEQYF

J: TRBJ1-1
D: -
size: -
V: TRBV27
DNA: TGTGCCAGCAGTTTACTCACGGACACTGAAGCTTTCTTT
CDR3: CASSLLTDTEAFF

J: TRBJ2-1
D: -
size: few
V: TRBV7-3
DNA: TGTGCCAGCAGCCGGGGAAGGACGGACTACAATGAGCAGTTCTTC
CDR3: CASSRGRTDYNEQFF

J: TRBJ2-6
D: -
size: few
V: TRBV20-1
DNA: TGCAGTGCCAAGTCTATTCATGTGGGTGGTGGGGCCAACGTCCTGACTTTC
CDR3: CSAKSIHVGGGANVLTF

J: TRBJ1-2
D: TRBD1
size: few
V: TRBV29-1
DNA: TGCAGCGTTGCTAGGGGGCAGTACGGACGAAACTATGGCTACACCTTC
CDR3: CSVARGQYGRNYGYTF

J: TRBJ1-1
D: TRBD1
size: many
V: TRBV6-6
DNA: TGTGCCAGCAGGGACAGGGGCTTCGGGACTGAAGCTTTCTTT
CDR3: CASRDRGFGTEAFF

J: TRBJ1-5
D: -
size: few
V: TRBV5-6
DNA: TGTGCCAGCAGCTTGGGGCAGGTCAATCAGCCCCAGCATTTT
CDR3: CASSLGQVNQPQHF

J: TRBJ2-2
D: -
size: -
V: TRBV20-1
DNA: TGCAGTGCTAGGGAGGGGACCACCGGGGAGCTGTTTTTT
CDR3: CSAREGTTGELFF

J: TRBJ2-3
D: TRBD2
size: -
V: TRBV28
DNA: TGTGCCAGCAGTTTATCCGCTAGCGGGGGGGCCGCGGATACGCAGTATTTT
CDR3: CASSLSASGGAADTQYF

J: TRBJ1-1
D: -
size: -
V: TRBV27
DNA: TGTGCCAGCAGGAGGTCCCCGAACACTGAAGCTTTCTTT
CDR3: CASRRSPNTEAFF

J: TRBJ2-5
D: -
size: -
V: TRBV9
DNA: TGTGCCAGCAGCGGGGGGGTTCAAGAGACCCAGTACTTC
CDR3: CASSGGVQETQYF

J: TRBJ1-1
D: -
size: -
V: TRBV7-2
DNA: TGTGCCAGCAGCTTTAGGGGGGCGAGGACTGAAGCTTTCTTT
CDR3: CASSFRGARTEAFF

J: TRBJ2-3
D: -
size: -
V: TRBV14
DNA: TGTGCCAGCAGCCCCCGGACAGTCATAGATACGCAGTATTTT
CDR3: CASSPRTVIDTQYF

J: TRBJ1-2
D: -
size: -
V: TRBV7-9
DNA: TGTGCCAGCAGCTTCGTACAGGGAGAAGACTATGGCTACACCTTC
CDR3: CASSFVQGEDYGYTF